This T cell receptor beta chain was identified during a study of T-cell memory formation after mild COVID-19. This clonotype appeared a few times. Trimming removed 1 base from V and 5 bases from J, with 15 bases in between. The CDR3 covers 15 residues. Germline V gives CDR1 SGHRS, CDR2 YFSETQ. From the 5' RACE reads, TCRdb called clonotypes with MiXCR, one entry per CDR3 protein. The sample shows a few hundred thousand distinct CDR3 sequences, 13% to 15% of them seen only once. Sequencing input: PBMCs or a T cell subset sorted from them (not recorded which). The receptor comes from a man between 18 and 35 years old who had mild COVID-19 (a few samples of this study predate the infection). Cell type and time point are not known. The chain couples TRBV5-1 to TRBJ1-1, with a weak D call TRBD1 (6 bases). For the CDR3, the DNA is TGCGCCAGCAGCTTGCGGGGGGCGAGTCGGACTGAAGCTTTCTTT. Its protein product is CASSLRGASRTEAFF.